The 24 T cell receptor beta chains given below trace back to one sample, sequenced in a study of T cell responses to AZD1222 COVID-19 vaccine. Assay used: immunoSEQ multiplex PCR; TCRdb lists only in-frame clones, some missing. Among about 160,000 clones listed, roughly nine tenths were seen once. Source: peripheral blood, taken on day 0 of AZD1222 vaccination. The receptor source for this set is an adult in good health.

J is TRBJ2-7 and V is TRBV28; 7 bases are shared with TRBD2. V gave up 6 bases and J gave up 2 bases; unmatched junction bases: 7. This CDR3 has 14 amino acids. CDR1 and CDR2 (germline): MDHEN, SYDVKM. The CDR3 sequence is CASSPGGSTYEQYF. CDR3 DNA sequence: TGTGCCAGCAGCCCCGGGGGGTCGACCTACGAGCAGTACTTC.

The rearrangement links TRBV6-5 to TRBJ2-1; D may match TRBD1 or TRBD2 (5 bases each). V lost 7 bases and J lost 9, with 13 bases in between. Germline CDR1 MNHEY, CDR2 SVGAGI. The CDR3 spans 12 residues. CDR3 sequence: CASKGTVGEQFF. For the CDR3, the DNA is TGTGCCAGCAAAGGGACCGTGGGTGAGCAGTTCTTC.

The chain uses TRBV9 and TRBJ1-1; no definite D call. The germline V gene has CDR1 SGDLS and CDR2 YYNGEE. V lost 0 bases and J 0 bases, leaving 9 bases between the germline ends. There are 15 residues in the CDR3. The CDR3 reads CASSVGLEMNTEAFF. DNA for the CDR3: TGTGCCAGCAGCGTAGGGTTAGAAATGAACACTGAAGCTTTCTTT.

The chain employs TRBV6-1 and TRBJ2-7; tentative D call: TRBD2 (6 bases). The ends were cut back, 3 bases at V and 12 bases at J, with 18 bases in the middle. Germline lookup yields CDR1 MNHNS and CDR2 SASEGT. The CDR3 has 13 residues. The CDR3 sequence is CASSEVDVFGGYF. For the CDR3, the DNA is TGTGCCAGCAGTGAGGTCGACGTATTCGGGGGGTACTTC.

The chain has TRBV7-8 and TRBJ2-5; 15 positions agree with TRBD2. Germline V lookup: CDR1 SGHVS, CDR2 FQNEAQ. This CDR3 has 15 amino acids. After removal of 5 bases from V and 5 bases from J, the junction contained 3 bases not matched to a gene. The DNA of the CDR3 is TGTGCCAGCAGCCGAGGGACTAGCGGGGGGGAGACCCAGTACTTC. Its protein product is CASSRGTSGGETQYF.

V gene TRBV10-3 combines with J gene TRBJ2-3; no definite D call. CDR3 length equals 12 residues. Germline V gene lookup returns CDR1 ENHRY and CDR2 SYGVKD. V was shortened by 4 bases and J by 3 bases, with 5 bases between the two germline ends. The CDR3 nucleotides read TGTGCCATCAGTGGGGATACAGATACGCAGTATTTT. This translates into CAISGDTDTQYF.

V gene TRBV28 combines with J gene TRBJ1-3; 9 bases agree with TRBD1. This CDR3 has 14 amino acids. The V and J ends lost 8 bases and 4 bases, in that order; junction bases with no gene match: 6. Germline assignment: CDR1 MDHEN and CDR2 SYDVKM. The CDR3 loop is CASEGQGTGNTIYF. CDR3 in DNA: TGTGCCAGCGAGGGACAGGGAACCGGAAACACCATATATTTT. The full variable domain, completed using reference TRBV28 and TRBJ1-3, is DVKVTQSSRYLVKRTGEKVFLECVQDMDHENMFWYRQDPGLGLRLIYFSYDVKMKEKGDIPEGYSVSREKKERFSLILESASTNQTSMYLCASEGQGTGNTIYFGEGSWLTVV.

The CDR3 nucleotides are TGTGCCAGCAGCGAAACAGGGGCGCTGTCATCGGCTTTCTTT. Protein product: CASSETGALSSAFF. The rearrangement uses TRBV6-2 or TRBV6-3 and TRBJ1-1; TRBD1 matches 7 bases. The V gene's germline CDR1 is MNHEY and CDR2 SVGEGT. This CDR3 has 14 residues. The junction had 15 bases not matched to a gene; V was cut back by 6 bases and J by 11 bases.

The CDR3 here is CASSPSPGTGLGYTF. The CDR3 coding sequence is TGTGCCAGCAGCCCGTCCCCCGGGACAGGGCTTGGCTACACCTTC. The V and J genes are TRBV7-2 and TRBJ1-2; 9 bases are shared with TRBD1. CDR3 length equals 15 residues. With V trimmed by 5 bases and J by 7 bases, 11 bases remained unmatched. Germline lookup yields CDR1 SGHTA and CDR2 FQGNSA.

This chain links TRBV10-1 with TRBJ1-1; D is perhaps TRBD1 (5 bases). Looked up from germline, CDR1 is WNHNN and CDR2 is SYGVQD (reference sequence). The CDR3 is 14 amino acids. The V gene lost 8 bases and the J gene lost 3 bases, with 16 bases spanning the gap. Written as DNA, the CDR3 is TGCGCCAGCCGGGGGACCCTTTGGGACACTGAAGCTTTCTTT. Translated: CASRGTLWDTEAFF.

The gene calls are TRBV3-1 (or the pseudogene TRBV3-2) and TRBJ2-7; either TRBD1 or TRBD2 may fit D (5 bases each). V lost 2 bases and J 5 bases, leaving 13 bases between the germline ends. The CDR3 has 14 amino acids. Germline CDR1 is LGHDT and CDR2 is YNNKEL (reference sequence). CDR3: CASSQSLMGDEQYF. DNA of the CDR3: TGTGCCAGCAGCCAAAGCTTGATGGGGGACGAGCAGTACTTC.

This clone was seen only once. The rearrangement uses TRBV6-2 or TRBV6-3 and TRBJ1-1, with D unclear. Trimming stripped 4 bases from V and 10 bases from J, with 13 bases between. The CDR3 covers 12 residues. Germline CDR1 reads MNHEY; CDR2 reads SVGEGT. Here the CDR3 reads CASSFGSWSAFF. The CDR3, as DNA: TGTGCCAGCAGTTTTGGGTCGTGGTCAGCTTTCTTT.

On this clone: A junction boundary mismatches the germline segment, possibly from a read error. J is TRBJ2-7 and V is TRBV29-1; TRBD1 matches at 8 bases. The length of the CDR3 is 14 residues. Looked up from germline, CDR1 is SQVTM and CDR2 is ANQGSEA. CDR3 loop: CSVEATGGGNEQYF. The CDR3 nucleotides read TGCAGCGTCGAAGCCACAGGGGGAGGCAACGAGCAGTACTTC.

The rearrangement joins TRBV7-7 to TRBJ2-5; 7 nucleotides match TRBD1. From germline, CDR1 is SSHAT and CDR2 FNYEAQ (reference sequence). The CDR3 covers 15 residues. V shed 5 bases and J 5 bases; nucleotides not matched to a gene: 11. CDR3 coding DNA: TGTGCCAGCAGCCCCGACAGGGTACCGGGGGAGACCCAGTACTTC. Translation: CASSPDRVPGETQYF.

V is TRBV6-5 and J is TRBJ2-7; unclear D gene. Looked up from germline, CDR1 is MNHEY and CDR2 is SVGAGI. Trimming took off 10 bases at V and 3 bases at J, with 16 bases between the two ends. This CDR3 is built from 13 residues. CDR3 nucleotide sequence: TGTGCCACCCGCCCCATACAGATCTACGAGCAGTACTTC. Its protein is CATRPIQIYEQYF.

The V gene is TRBV4-3, the J gene TRBJ1-6; TRBD1 might be the D (6 bases). V lost 4 bases and J 8 bases, leaving 18 bases between the germline ends. This CDR3 spans 16 amino acids. Germline loops: CDR1 LGHNA, CDR2 YSLEER. The CDR3 nucleotides read TGCGCCAGCAGCCGGGCCAGGACAGAAACTTATTCACCCCTCCACTTT. It is translated as CASSRARTETYSPLHF.

The chain is built from TRBV18 and TRBJ1-1; the match to TRBD1 covers 7 bases. CDR1 and CDR2 (germline): KGHSH, LQKENI. The CDR3 spans 13 residues. V trimming: 0 bases; J trimming: 8 bases; junction bases outside the gene matches: 3. DNA of the CDR3: TGTGCCAGCTCACCACCGGGGACAGAAGAAGCTTTCTTT. Its translation is CASSPPGTEEAFF.

This chain links TRBV6-2 or TRBV6-3 with TRBJ2-5, with 7 bases identical to TRBD1. Germline V lookup: CDR1 MNHEY, CDR2 SVGEGT. V trimming: 2 bases; J trimming: 5 bases; junction bases outside the gene matches: 8. This CDR3 has 15 amino acids. CDR3 nucleotide sequence: TGTGCCAGCAGTTACGAGGGGGCGCAAGTTGAGACCCAGTACTTC. Amino acid sequence: CASSYEGAQVETQYF.

The rearrangement uses TRBV19 and TRBJ1-1; TRBD1 matches at 11 bases. This CDR3 is built from 16 residues. In germline, CDR1 is LNHDA, CDR2 SQIVND (reference sequence). J was trimmed by 10 bases and V by 7 bases; bases with no gene match: 17. The CDR3 DNA follows: TGTGCCAGTACCCTACCTTCGGGACAGGGGGTATTGCGAGCTTTCTTT. Residues: CASTLPSGQGVLRAFF.

This chain joins TRBV27 and TRBJ2-1, with a tentative D call TRBD1 (6 bases). Trimming pared 3 bases from V and 15 bases from J, leaving 12 bases between. Germline CDR1 MNHEY, CDR2 SMNVEV (reference sequence). This CDR3 contains 11 residues. The CDR3, as DNA: TGTGCCAGCAGTTTCCGGACAGTACTGTTCTTC. Its translation: CASSFRTVLFF.

This sequence joins TRBV28 and TRBJ2-7; tentative D call: TRBD1 (6 bases). The CDR3 sequence is 14 residues long. In germline, CDR1 is MDHEN, CDR2 SYDVKM. Trimming took off 6 bases at V and 0 bases at J, with 12 bases between the two ends. CDR3 protein: CASSQQGFSYEQYF. CDR3 sequence (DNA): TGTGCCAGCAGCCAACAGGGCTTCTCCTACGAGCAGTACTTC.

The chain combines TRBV5-5 with TRBJ1-3, with D possibly TRBD1 on 5 matching bases. Germline V CDR1 and CDR2: SGHKS, YYEKEE (reference sequence). The CDR3 covers 12 residues. The V end was cut by 1 base, the J end by 8 bases, with 7 bases between. CDR3 DNA: TGTGCCAGCAGCTTGTCGACAGACACCATATATTTT. It yields the protein CASSLSTDTIYF.

The CDR3 reads CASSLSGEGNQPQHF. The CDR3 bases are TGTGCCAGCAGTTTATCAGGCGAAGGCAATCAGCCCCAGCATTTT. The chain employs TRBV27 and TRBJ1-5; D gene uncertain. From germline, CDR1 is MNHEY and CDR2 SMNVEV (reference sequence). This CDR3 has 15 residues. V shed 0 bases and J shed 2 bases, with 8 bases lying between them.

This chain connects TRBV5-4 to TRBJ2-7; TRBD1 agrees at 7 bases. V shed 1 base and J 2 bases; nucleotides not matched to a gene: 3. From germline, CDR1 is SGHNT and CDR2 YYREEE (reference sequence). CDR3 size: 14 residues. The CDR3, as DNA: TGTGCCAGCAGCTTGTGGACAGGTCCCTACGAGCAGTACTTC. It yields the protein CASSLWTGPYEQYF. The variable domain in full, completed from reference TRBV5-4 and TRBJ2-7, reads ETGVTQSPTHLIKTRGQQVTLRCSSQSGHNTVSWYQQALGQGPQFIFQYYREEENGRGNFPPRFSGLQFPNYSSELNVNALELDDSALYLCASSLWTGPYEQYFGPGTRLTVT.